This T cell receptor beta chain was sequenced for a study of T cells in Graves' hyperthyroidism and ophthalmopathy. General study findings and limits: Ophthalmopathy, as predicted by the model, came a median roughly 6.5 months after the prediction.

Stable Graves' hyperthyroidism denoted no ophthalmopathy progression over 18 months. Exclusion of patients followed from uncontrolled infection, other autoimmune disease, pregnancy or lactation. Diagnoses used clinical symptoms, serum thyroxine and TRAb, thyroid ultrasound and orbital computed tomography. The CDR3 length is 14 residues. The germline V and J ends were trimmed by 4 bases and 8 bases, with 17 bases remaining between them. In germline, CDR1 is SNHLY, CDR2 FYNNEI. Details on this clonotype: Its cognate antigen is unknown.

There were TCR beta CDR3 regions amplified from RNA transcripts. The study used the HTBI primer set for a first-round RT-PCR of the TCR CDR3. From the multiplex PCR reads, TCRdb called clonotypes with MiXCR, one entry per CDR3 protein. The table shows over 550,000 distinct CDR3 sequences, with 16% occurring only once. The source material was blood. The rearrangement links TRBV2 to TRBJ1-1; D unresolved. This TCR derives from a woman aged 18-35 years with Graves' hyperthyroidism. The CDR3 DNA reads TGTGCCAGCAGTGTTCCCAGGAGCGGGAAAGAAGCTTTCTTT. This sequence encodes CASSVPRSGKEAFF.